This entry lists 8 T cell receptor beta chains sequenced from one sample in a study of T cell responses to AZD1222 COVID-19 vaccine (dated by TCRdb to 2020 to 2022). This specimen's time point label, interpreted: baseline before first vaccination. Library method: the immunoSEQ multiplex PCR assay. This immuneACCESS table, as held by TCRdb, lists in-frame sequences with V and J called but not all clones. Of the missing ones, under half trace to an unresolved V gene in checked studies; the others have no known cause. For this sample there are approximately 130,000 clones; over 85% appear just once. Under 4% of the sample goes to the ten largest clones. Specimen: peripheral blood, collected on day 0 of AZD1222 vaccination. Source of these receptors: an adult in good health.

V gene TRBV28 combines with J gene TRBJ2-1; tentative D call: TRBD2 (6 bases). Trimming removed 7 bases from V and 1 base from J, with 14 bases in between. Per germline, CDR1 MDHEN and CDR2 SYDVKM. The CDR3 contains 15 residues. CDR3 DNA: TGTGCCAGCACTCCCGGGGGACGGTCCTACAATGAGCAGTTCTTC. It specifies CASTPGGRSYNEQFF.

This rearrangement joins TRBV6-5 to TRBJ2-4, with D possibly TRBD2 on 5 matching bases. Germline V gene lookup returns CDR1 MNHEY and CDR2 SVGAGI. Trimming took off 5 bases at V and 8 bases at J, with 16 bases between the two ends. The CDR3 totals 14 residues. CDR3 bases: TGTGCCAGCAGTCTGACCACGACTACATACATTCAGTACTTC. Translation gives CASSLTTTTYIQYF.

The table lists this clone with a few counts. The chain recombines TRBV29-1 with TRBJ1-1; TRBD1 might be the D (6 bases). Germline V CDR1 and CDR2: SQVTM, ANQGSEA. Trimming removed 5 bases at V and 4 bases at J, with 11 bases between. This CDR3 is built from 12 residues. The CDR3 nucleotides read TGCAGCGTTCAAGGGGGGACCACTGAAGCTTTCTTT. Encoded protein: CSVQGGTTEAFF.

Only one count was recorded for this clone. This chain connects TRBV7-2 to TRBJ2-1, with D perhaps matching TRBD2 (5 bases). Trimming shortened V by 1 base and J by 10 bases, and 11 bases separated the two germline ends. CDR3 size: 13 residues. Germline CDR1 and CDR2: SGHTA and FQGNSA. CDR3 nucleotide sequence: TGTGCCAGCAGCTTAGTGTACGTAGCGGAGCAGTTCTTC. It encodes CASSLVYVAEQFF.

The chain joins TRBV6-5 to TRBJ2-2; 7 bases map to TRBD1. J was trimmed by 5 bases and V by 10 bases; bases with no gene match: 10. CDR1 is MNHEY and CDR2 is SVGAGI in the germline V gene. The CDR3 sequence is 14 residues long. As DNA, the CDR3 is TGTGCCACCCCAGGACAGGCCCGGACCGGGGAGCTGTTTTTT. Protein: CATPGQARTGELFF.

This clone was picked up one time. The rearrangement uses TRBV24-1 and TRBJ1-5; D uncertain. This CDR3 is built from 14 residues. V lost 4 bases to trimming and J lost 5 bases, with 11 bases between them. Germline-derived CDR1 and CDR2 are KGHDR and SFDVKD. CDR3: CATSDVRTDQPQHF. The CDR3 DNA is TGTGCCACCAGTGACGTTCGCACCGATCAGCCCCAGCATTTT.

The chain employs TRBV10-2 and TRBJ1-1, with D uncertain. The V and J ends lost 4 bases and 0 bases respectively, with 6 bases between them. CDR3 length equals 13 residues. CDR1 and CDR2 (germline): WSHSY, SAAADI. In DNA, the CDR3 is TGCGCCAGCAGTGTTGGGATGAACACTGAAGCTTTCTTT. It translates to CASSVGMNTEAFF.

The chain has TRBV7-2 and TRBJ2-7; a possible D gene is TRBD2 (5 bases). CDR1 and CDR2 (germline): SGHTA, FQGNSA. The CDR3 totals 14 residues. Trimming took off 3 bases at V and 1 base at J, with 10 bases between the two ends. CDR3 residues: CASSFTSGSYEQYF. The CDR3 DNA is TGTGCCAGCAGCTTCACTAGTGGGTCCTACGAGCAGTACTTC. Based on the CDR3 plus reference TRBV7-2 and TRBJ2-7, the full variable domain is GAGVSQSPSNKVTEKGKDVELRCDPISGHTALYWYRQSLGQGLEFLIYFQGNSAPDKSGLPSDRFSAERTGGSVSTLTIQRTQQEDSAVYLCASSFTSGSYEQYFGPGTRLTVT.